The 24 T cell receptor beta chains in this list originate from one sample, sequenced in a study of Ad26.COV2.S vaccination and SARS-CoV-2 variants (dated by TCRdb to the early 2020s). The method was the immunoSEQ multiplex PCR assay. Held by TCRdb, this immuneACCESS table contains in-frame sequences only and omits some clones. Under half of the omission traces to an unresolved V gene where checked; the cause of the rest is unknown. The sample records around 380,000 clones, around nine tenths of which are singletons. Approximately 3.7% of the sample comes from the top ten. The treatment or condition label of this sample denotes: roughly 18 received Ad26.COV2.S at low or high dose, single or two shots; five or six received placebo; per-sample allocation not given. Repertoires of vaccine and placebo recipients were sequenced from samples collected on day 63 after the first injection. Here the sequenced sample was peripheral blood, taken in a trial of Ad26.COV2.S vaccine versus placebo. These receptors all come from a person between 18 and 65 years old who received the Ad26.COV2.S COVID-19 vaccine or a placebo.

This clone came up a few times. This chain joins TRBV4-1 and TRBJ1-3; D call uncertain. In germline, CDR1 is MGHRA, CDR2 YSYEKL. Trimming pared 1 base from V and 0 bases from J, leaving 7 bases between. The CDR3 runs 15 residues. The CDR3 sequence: CASSQVGASGNTIYF. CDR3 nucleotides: TGCGCCAGCAGCCAAGTCGGTGCCTCTGGAAACACCATATATTTT.

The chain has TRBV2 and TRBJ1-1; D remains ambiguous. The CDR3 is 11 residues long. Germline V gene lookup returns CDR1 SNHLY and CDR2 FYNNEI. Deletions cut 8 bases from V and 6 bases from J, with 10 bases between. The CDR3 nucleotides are TGTGCCAGCCAAGTGGAGCCTGAAGCTTTCTTT. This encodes CASQVEPEAFF.

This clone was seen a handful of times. The CDR3 DNA is TGTGCCAGCAGCCTCACCAGCGGAGAGCAGTTCTTC. Protein sequence: CASSLTSGEQFF. The chain combines TRBV7-9 with TRBJ2-1, with D perhaps matching TRBD2 (5 bases). V was cut by 5 bases and J by 10 bases, with 12 bases left in between. There are 12 residues in the CDR3. CDR1 and CDR2 from the germline V gene are SEHNR and FQNEAQ (reference sequence).

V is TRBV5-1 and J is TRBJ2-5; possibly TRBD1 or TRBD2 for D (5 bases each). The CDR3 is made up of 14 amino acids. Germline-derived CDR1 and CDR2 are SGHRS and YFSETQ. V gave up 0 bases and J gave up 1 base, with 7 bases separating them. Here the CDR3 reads CASSLVGPQETQYF. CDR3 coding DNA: TGCGCCAGCAGCTTGGTGGGACCCCAAGAGACCCAGTACTTC.

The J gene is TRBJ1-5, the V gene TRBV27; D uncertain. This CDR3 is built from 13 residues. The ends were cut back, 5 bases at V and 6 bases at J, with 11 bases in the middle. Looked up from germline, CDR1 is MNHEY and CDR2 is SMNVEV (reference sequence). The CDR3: CASSQALGQPQHF. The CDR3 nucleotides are TGTGCCAGCAGTCAGGCCCTAGGTCAGCCCCAGCATTTT.

The CDR3 is CASSPTSLYGYTF. Written as DNA, the CDR3 is TGTGCCAGCAGCCCCACCTCTCTCTATGGCTACACCTTC. V is TRBV3-1 (or the pseudogene TRBV3-2) and J is TRBJ1-2; D is undetermined. The CDR3 extends over 13 amino acids. V dropped 4 bases and J dropped 4 bases, with 10 bases sitting between them. Germline-derived CDR1 and CDR2 are LGHDT and YNNKEL (reference sequence).

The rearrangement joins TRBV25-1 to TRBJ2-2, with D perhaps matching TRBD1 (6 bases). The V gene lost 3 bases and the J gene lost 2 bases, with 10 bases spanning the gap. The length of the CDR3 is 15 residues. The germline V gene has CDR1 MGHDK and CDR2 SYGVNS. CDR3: CASSDFGTNTGELFF. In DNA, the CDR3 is TGTGCCAGCAGTGATTTCGGGACAAACACCGGGGAGCTGTTTTTT.

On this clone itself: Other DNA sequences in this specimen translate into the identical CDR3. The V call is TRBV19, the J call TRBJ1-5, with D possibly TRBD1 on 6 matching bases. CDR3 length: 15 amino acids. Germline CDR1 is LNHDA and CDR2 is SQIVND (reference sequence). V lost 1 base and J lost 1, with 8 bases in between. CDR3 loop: CASSIGRGSNQPQHF. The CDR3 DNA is TGTGCCAGTAGTATAGGGAGGGGGAGCAATCAGCCCCAGCATTTT.

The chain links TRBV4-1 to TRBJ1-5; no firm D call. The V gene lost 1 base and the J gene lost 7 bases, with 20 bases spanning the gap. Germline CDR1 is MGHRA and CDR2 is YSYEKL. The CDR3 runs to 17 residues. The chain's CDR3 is CASSQGTFRGMGQPQHF. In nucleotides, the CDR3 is TGCGCCAGCAGCCAAGGCACTTTCCGGGGAATGGGGCAGCCCCAGCATTTT.

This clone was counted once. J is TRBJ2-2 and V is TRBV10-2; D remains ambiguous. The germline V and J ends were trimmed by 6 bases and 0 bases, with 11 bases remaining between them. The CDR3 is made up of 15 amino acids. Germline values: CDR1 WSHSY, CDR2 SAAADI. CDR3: CASRPGLANTGELFF. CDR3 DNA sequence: TGCGCCAGCAGGCCGGGCCTCGCGAACACCGGGGAGCTGTTTTTT.

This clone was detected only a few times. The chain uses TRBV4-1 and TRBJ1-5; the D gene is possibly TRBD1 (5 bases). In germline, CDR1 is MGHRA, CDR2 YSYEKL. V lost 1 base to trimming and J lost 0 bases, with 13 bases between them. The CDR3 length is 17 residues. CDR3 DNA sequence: TGCGCCAGCAGCCAAGGGGGGGGAGGGGCTAGCAATCAGCCCCAGCATTTT. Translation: CASSQGGGGASNQPQHF.

The CDR3 DNA is TGTGCCAGCAGTCCGACAGACCACAGGAACATTCAGTACTTC. It codes for CASSPTDHRNIQYF. The chain has TRBV6-5 and TRBJ2-4, with D possibly matching TRBD1 (5 bases). The CDR3 contains 14 residues. V was trimmed by 5 bases and J by 7 bases, leaving 15 bases between them. Germline assignment: CDR1 MNHEY and CDR2 SVGAGI.

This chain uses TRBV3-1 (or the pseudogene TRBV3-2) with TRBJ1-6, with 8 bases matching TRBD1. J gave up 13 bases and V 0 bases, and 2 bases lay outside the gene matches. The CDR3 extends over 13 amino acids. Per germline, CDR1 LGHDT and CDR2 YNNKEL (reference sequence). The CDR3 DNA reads TGTGCCAGCAGCCAAGACCGGGACAGGCCCCTCCACTTT. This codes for CASSQDRDRPLHF.

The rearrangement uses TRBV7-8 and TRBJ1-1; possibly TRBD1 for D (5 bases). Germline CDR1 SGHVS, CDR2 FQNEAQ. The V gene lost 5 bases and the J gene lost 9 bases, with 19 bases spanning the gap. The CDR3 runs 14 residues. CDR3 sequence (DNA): TGTGCCAGCAGCCCAACAGGAGACGCGGTTAAAGCTTTCTTT. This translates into CASSPTGDAVKAFF.

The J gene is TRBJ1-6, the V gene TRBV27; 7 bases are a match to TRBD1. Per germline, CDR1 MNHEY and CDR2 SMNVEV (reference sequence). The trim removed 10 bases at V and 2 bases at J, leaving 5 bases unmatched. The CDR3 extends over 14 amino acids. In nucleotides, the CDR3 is TGTGCCACCCAGGGGACAGCCTATAATTCACCCCTCCACTTT. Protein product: CATQGTAYNSPLHF.

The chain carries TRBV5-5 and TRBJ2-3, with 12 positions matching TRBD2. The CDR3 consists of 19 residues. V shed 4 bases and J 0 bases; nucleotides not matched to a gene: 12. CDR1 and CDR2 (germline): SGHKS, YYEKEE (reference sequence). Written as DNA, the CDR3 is TGTGCCAGCAGCACGGATTGGGGACTAGCGGGTGCTAGCACAGATACGCAGTATTTT. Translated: CASSTDWGLAGASTDTQYF.

The DNA for the CDR3 is TGTGCCAGCAGCTTGGATCGGGTCCAAGAGACCCAGTACTTC. As protein: CASSLDRVQETQYF. The genes are TRBV5-4 and TRBJ2-5; D is unresolved. The ends were cut back, 0 bases at V and 1 base at J, with 7 bases in the middle. The CDR3 contains 14 residues. In germline, CDR1 is SGHNT, CDR2 YYREEE (reference sequence).

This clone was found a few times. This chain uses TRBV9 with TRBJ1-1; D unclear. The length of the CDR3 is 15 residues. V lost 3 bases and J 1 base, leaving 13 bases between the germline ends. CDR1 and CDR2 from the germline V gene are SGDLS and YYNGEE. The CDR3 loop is CASSAGLVANTEAFF. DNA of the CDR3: TGTGCCAGCAGCGCCGGATTAGTGGCGAACACTGAAGCTTTCTTT.

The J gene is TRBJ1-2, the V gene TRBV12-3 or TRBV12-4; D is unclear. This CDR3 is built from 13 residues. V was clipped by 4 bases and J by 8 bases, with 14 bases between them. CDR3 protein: CASSYAPERGYTF. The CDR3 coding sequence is TGTGCCAGCAGTTACGCCCCGGAGAGGGGCTACACCTTC.

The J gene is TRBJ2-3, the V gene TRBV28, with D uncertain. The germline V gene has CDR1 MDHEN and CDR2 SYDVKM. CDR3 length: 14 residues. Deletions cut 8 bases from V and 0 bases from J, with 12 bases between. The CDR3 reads CASGLVPSTDTQYF. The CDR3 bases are TGTGCCAGCGGATTAGTTCCTAGCACAGATACGCAGTATTTT.

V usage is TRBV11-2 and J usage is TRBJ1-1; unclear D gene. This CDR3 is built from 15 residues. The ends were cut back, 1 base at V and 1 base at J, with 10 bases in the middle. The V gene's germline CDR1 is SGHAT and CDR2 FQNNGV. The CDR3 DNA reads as TGTGCCAGCAGCTTAGCAGACTCAAGGAACACTGAAGCTTTCTTT. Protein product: CASSLADSRNTEAFF.

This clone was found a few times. CDR3 nucleotide sequence: TGTGCCAGCAGCTCCCGAGAAGGGAGCGGCACTGAAGCTTTCTTT. Its protein is CASSSREGSGTEAFF. The chain links TRBV7-8 to TRBJ1-1; D not resolved. CDR3 size: 15 residues. V was clipped by 4 bases and J by 4 bases, with 16 bases between them. Germline CDR1 reads SGHVS; CDR2 reads FQNEAQ.

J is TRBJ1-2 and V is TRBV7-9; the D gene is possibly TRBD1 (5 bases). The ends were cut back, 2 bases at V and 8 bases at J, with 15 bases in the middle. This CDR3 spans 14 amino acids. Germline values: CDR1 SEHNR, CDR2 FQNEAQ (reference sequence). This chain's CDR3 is CASSLSGAYGGYTF. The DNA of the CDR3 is TGTGCCAGCAGCTTATCTGGGGCCTACGGAGGCTACACCTTC.

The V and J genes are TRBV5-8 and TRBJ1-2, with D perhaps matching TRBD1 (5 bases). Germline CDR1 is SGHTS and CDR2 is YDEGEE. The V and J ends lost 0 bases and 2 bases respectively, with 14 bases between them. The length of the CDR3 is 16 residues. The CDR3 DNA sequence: TGTGCCAGCAGCTTGGATCATCGGGGGGGGAACTATGGCTACACCTTC. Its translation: CASSLDHRGGNYGYTF.